Below are 12 T cell receptor beta chains sequenced from a single sample in a study of regulatory T cells in long-lasting Graves disease. Time point specified: newly diagnosed GD, antithyroid drugs for less than 3 months. Isolated PBMC RNA provided the starting material for the TCR library. Arm-PCR of CDR3 regions and iRepertoire HTBI primers were used to build TCR beta libraries. TCRdb re-called the multiplex PCR reads through MiXCR, storing one row per CDR3 protein. The table has 350,000 to 450,000 distinct CDR3 sequences, approximately 10% seen once. These data also formed part of another study, on T cells in Graves' hyperthyroidism and ophthalmopathy.

Sequenced here: peripheral blood mononuclear cells (PBMCs), sampled at new diagnosis, from a patient treated with antithyroid drugs. The source is a woman under 30 with Graves disease.

In its sample, this clonotype was seen many times. The J gene is TRBJ2-1, the V gene TRBV2; TRBD2 agrees at 7 bases. V dropped 3 bases and J dropped 5; count of bases not matched to a gene: 7. This CDR3 region has 15 residues. Looked up from germline, CDR1 is SNHLY and CDR2 is FYNNEI. Here the CDR3 DNA reads TGTGCCAGCAGTGACTTGGCTAGCGGAGACAATGAGCAGTTCTTC. Protein sequence: CASSDLASGDNEQFF.

This clonotype was seen a handful of times. The chain is built from TRBV7-3 and TRBJ2-3; D is unresolved. Germline V gives CDR1 SGHTA, CDR2 FQGTGA. CDR3 size: 13 residues. The V and J ends lost 2 bases and 3 bases respectively, with 6 bases between them. CDR3 sequence: CASSLLGTDTQYF. CDR3 in DNA: TGTGCCAGCAGCTTACTGGGGACAGATACGCAGTATTTT.

With respect to this clonotype: This likely traces to a read error, being one base from a far larger clone. The rearrangement links TRBV7-9 to TRBJ1-1, with a tentative D call TRBD1 (5 bases). Between the trimmed V and J ends, which lost 2 bases and 11 bases, there was a span of 24 bases. CDR3 length: 16 residues. Germline-derived CDR1 and CDR2 are SEHNR and FQNEAQ (reference sequence). The CDR3 loop reads CASSLSTGGTGMCAFF. DNA for the CDR3: TGTGCCAGCAGCTTAAGTACGGGCGGAACAGGAATGTGCGCTTTCTTT.

This clonotype was seen at least ten times. The rearrangement joins TRBV20-1 to TRBJ1-5; D is possibly TRBD1 (6 bases). Trimming stripped 3 bases from V and 5 bases from J, with 17 bases between. This CDR3 contains 15 residues. The V gene's germline CDR1 is DFQATT and CDR2 SNEGSKA (reference sequence). CDR3 loop: CSARSPTGLYQPQHF. The CDR3 region has the DNA TGCAGTGCTAGGAGTCCGACAGGCTTGTATCAGCCCCAGCATTTT.

In its sample, this clonotype was seen many times. This sequence joins TRBV3-1 and TRBJ1-1; no clear D. The CDR3 is 13 residues long. Germline CDR1 LGHDT, CDR2 YNNKEL (reference sequence). Trimming left V 3 bases short and J 1 base short, with 6 bases between. CDR3 loop: CASSHNENTEAFF. The CDR3 DNA follows: TGTGCCAGCAGCCACAACGAGAACACTGAAGCTTTCTTT.

This clonotype was seen at least ten times. The V gene is TRBV7-2, the J gene TRBJ1-5, with D hard to call. CDR1 and CDR2 (germline): SGHTA, FQGNSA. Trimming took off 1 base at V and 7 bases at J, with 8 bases between the two ends. This CDR3 region has 13 residues. In DNA form, the CDR3 reads TGTGCCAGCAGCTTAGATAGGGCCCAGCCCCAGCATTTT. Protein product: CASSLDRAQPQHF.

This clonotype showed up many times. The chain links TRBV28 to TRBJ2-5; 9 bases line up with TRBD1. Germline CDR1 and CDR2: MDHEN and SYDVKM. Trimming at V came to 5 bases and at J to 1 base, leaving 5 bases not matched to a gene. The length of the CDR3 is 15 residues. The CDR3 loop is CASSGQGLPQETQYF. DNA of the CDR3: TGTGCCAGCAGTGGACAGGGGCTACCCCAAGAGACCCAGTACTTC. Full variable domain (outside the CDR3, taken from reference TRBV28 and TRBJ2-5): DVKVTQSSRYLVKRTGEKVFLECVQDMDHENMFWYRQDPGLGLRLIYFSYDVKMKEKGDIPEGYSVSREKKERFSLILESASTNQTSMYLCASSGQGLPQETQYFGPGTRLLVL.

This clonotype was seen only a few times. V gene TRBV4-2 combines with J gene TRBJ2-1; TRBD2 might be the D (5 bases). This CDR3 is 16 amino acids long. The germline V gene encodes CDR1 LGHNA and CDR2 YNFKEQ. V was trimmed by 0 bases and J by 6 bases, leaving 15 bases between them. As DNA, the CDR3 is TGTGCCAGCAGCCAAGATCGGGGTCTAGCTAGCAATGAGCAGTTCTTC. It specifies CASSQDRGLASNEQFF.

The chain links TRBV4-1 to TRBJ2-1; D is unclear. The V gene lost 1 base and the J gene lost 0 bases, with 13 bases spanning the gap. The CDR3 covers 17 residues. CDR1 and CDR2 from the germline V gene are MGHRA and YSYEKL. The CDR3 sequence is CASSQVPPRSSYNEQFF. The DNA for the CDR3 is TGCGCCAGCAGCCAAGTACCCCCCAGGAGCTCCTACAATGAGCAGTTCTTC.

The chain links TRBV6-5 to TRBJ1-6, with 7 bases that match TRBD1. The germline CDR1 and CDR2 sequences are MNHEY and SVGAGI. V lost 2 bases, J lost 7 bases, and 5 bases stayed unmatched. The CDR3 sequence is 15 residues long. In DNA form, the CDR3 reads TGTGCCAGCAGTTACCTCGGGACAGACAATTCACCCCTCCACTTT. Translating gives CASSYLGTDNSPLHF.

This clonotype appeared many times. The V gene is TRBV7-2, the J gene TRBJ2-5; D is uncertain. This CDR3 has 12 residues. Trimming stripped 3 bases from V and 4 bases from J, with 6 bases between. The germline CDR1 and CDR2 sequences are SGHTA and FQGNSA. The CDR3 loop is CASSFIGETQYF. The CDR3 DNA sequence: TGTGCCAGCAGCTTCATAGGAGAGACCCAGTACTTC.

The chain carries TRBV30 and TRBJ1-1; 8 bases are a match to TRBD1. V shed 3 bases, J shed 4 bases, and the junction held 13 bases outside the gene matches. In germline, CDR1 is GTSNPN, CDR2 SVGIG (reference sequence). The CDR3 spans 16 residues. The CDR3 loop reads CAWRPIEIRGRTEAFF. CDR3 in DNA: TGTGCCTGGAGACCCATTGAAATCAGGGGGCGCACTGAAGCTTTCTTT.